The 21 T cell receptor beta chains below come from one sample, sequenced in a study of response to subunit inactivated influenza vaccine. One entry per CDR3 protein results from TCRdb running MiXCR on the RT-PCR reads. The data contain about 800,000 distinct CDR3 sequences, around 20% of them singletons. The material was PBMCs from blood, obtained approximately 5 days after vaccination. The receptors originated from a man aged 50 or older who received an inactivated influenza vaccine.

The chain combines TRBV7-2 with TRBJ1-5; TRBD1 matches 7 bases. V was pared by 3 bases and J by 3 bases, with 5 bases of the junction left unmatched. CDR1 and CDR2 (germline): SGHTA, FQGNSA. The CDR3 has 15 amino acids. CDR3: CASSLDRTYNQPQHF. The DNA for the CDR3 is TGTGCCAGCAGCTTGGACAGGACCTACAATCAGCCCCAGCATTTT.

This clonotype was seen a handful of times. The chain combines TRBV20-1 with TRBJ1-4; 8 bases match TRBD1. The CDR3 totals 15 residues. The germline gives CDR1 DFQATT, CDR2 SNEGSKA (reference sequence). With V trimmed by 1 base and J by 7 bases, 8 bases remained unmatched. The CDR3 loop is CSARADLDRGEKLFF. The DNA for the CDR3 is TGCAGTGCTAGAGCTGACCTAGACAGGGGTGAAAAACTGTTTTTT.

This clonotype was counted many times. The chain uses TRBV29-1 and TRBJ1-2; D is perhaps TRBD1 (6 bases). Per germline, CDR1 SQVTM and CDR2 ANQGSEA. Trimming left V 4 bases short and J 8 bases short, with 14 bases between. The CDR3 length is 12 residues. CDR3 sequence (DNA): TGCAGCGTTGCGTGGGGGGCTAAAGGCTACACCTTC. It codes for CSVAWGAKGYTF.

This clonotype was counted between two and nine times. This rearrangement joins TRBV12-3 or TRBV12-4 to TRBJ2-1, with 9 bases lining up with TRBD2. This CDR3 spans 15 amino acids. The J segment lost 9 bases and the V segment lost 1 base, leaving 7 bases of the junction unmatched. CDR3 bases: TGTGCCAGCAGTTTAGGGCGGGGGGGCCCCGTTGAGCAGTTCTTC. It encodes CASSLGRGGPVEQFF.

The rearrangement joins TRBV20-1 to TRBJ2-3, with TRBD2 identical over 9 bases. Germline assignment: CDR1 DFQATT and CDR2 SNEGSKA (reference sequence). This CDR3 has 15 residues. CDR3 DNA: TGCTGTACCACGCGGGGGGGCGTGGGCACAGATACGCAGTATTTT. Protein: CCTTRGGVGTDTQYF.

This clonotype came up a few times. This sequence joins TRBV5-1 and TRBJ2-2, with 8 bases that match TRBD1. The trim removed 4 bases at V and 1 base at J, leaving 9 bases unmatched. This CDR3 region has 17 residues. Germline V lookup: CDR1 SGHRS, CDR2 YFSETQ. CDR3 DNA sequence: TGCGCCAGCAGCATACGCCCCGGGACAGGGAACACCGGGGAGCTGTTTTTT. Translation: CASSIRPGTGNTGELFF.

This clonotype was detected only a few times. The chain uses TRBV5-1 and TRBJ2-2; possible D gene TRBD2, 6 bases. Per the germline V gene, CDR1 is SGHRS and CDR2 is YFSETQ. This CDR3 is 14 amino acids long. Trimming stripped 5 bases from V and 6 bases from J, with 14 bases between. CDR3 residues: CASSPGGPSGELFF. As DNA, the CDR3 is TGCGCCAGCAGTCCTGGAGGGCCCTCCGGGGAGCTGTTTTTT.

V gene TRBV20-1 combines with J gene TRBJ2-3; D is ambiguous. V was cut by 2 bases and J by 4 bases, with 7 bases left in between. This CDR3 spans 12 amino acids. Germline loops: CDR1 DFQATT, CDR2 SNEGSKA (reference sequence). The CDR3 sequence: CSARPGADTQYF. The CDR3 nucleotides are TGCAGTGCTAGACCAGGAGCAGATACGCAGTATTTT.

The chain links TRBV9 to TRBJ2-1, with no clear D. Trimming removed 4 bases at V and 5 bases at J, with 10 bases between. Germline loops: CDR1 SGDLS, CDR2 YYNGEE. This CDR3 is 13 amino acids long. CDR3 in amino acids: CASSLEINNEQFF. The CDR3 bases are TGTGCCAGCAGCCTCGAAATAAACAATGAGCAGTTCTTC.

This clonotype is a singleton in its sample. The chain employs TRBV12-3 or TRBV12-4 and TRBJ1-3; D is uncertain. The CDR3 totals 13 residues. Deletions cut 3 bases from V and 2 bases from J, with 5 bases between. The DNA of the CDR3 is TGTGCCAGCAGTTTTGGGCCTGGAAACACCATATATTTT. It encodes CASSFGPGNTIYF.

The CDR3 loop is CASSSGRGAYGYTF. In DNA, the CDR3 is TGTGCCAGCAGCTCGGGGCGGGGAGCCTATGGCTACACCTTC. The chain has TRBV7-2 and TRBJ1-2, with a tentative D call TRBD1 (5 bases). Per the germline V gene, CDR1 is SGHTA and CDR2 is FQGNSA. CDR3 length: 14 residues. The ends were cut back, 4 bases at V and 4 bases at J, with 13 bases in the middle.

The genes are TRBV11-2 and TRBJ2-7; 13 nucleotides agree with TRBD2. Looked up from germline, CDR1 is SGHAT and CDR2 is FQNNGV. This CDR3 is built from 15 residues. Trimming took 5 bases from V and 3 from J; bases not matched to a gene: 4. The CDR3 is CASSMGLAGSYEQYF. The DNA of the CDR3 is TGTGCCAGCAGCATGGGACTAGCGGGGAGCTACGAGCAGTACTTC. The full variable domain, its missing parts supplied by reference TRBV11-2 and TRBJ2-7, is EAGVAQSPRYKIIEKRQSVAFWCNPISGHATLYWYQQILGQGPKLLIQFQNNGVVDDSQLPKDRFSAERLKGVDSTLKIQPAKLEDSAVYLCASSMGLAGSYEQYFGPGTRLTVT.

The chain has TRBV27 and TRBJ2-1; D unresolved. The CDR3 spans 14 residues. Trimming left V 5 bases short and J 3 bases short, with 11 bases between. From germline, CDR1 is MNHEY and CDR2 SMNVEV (reference sequence). CDR3 DNA sequence: TGTGCCAGCAGTCTCCTGCGAGGCTACAATGAGCAGTTCTTC. It codes for CASSLLRGYNEQFF.

V is TRBV11-1 and J is TRBJ2-6, with D possibly being TRBD1 (6 bases). From germline, CDR1 is SGHAT and CDR2 FQDESV (reference sequence). V was cut by 5 bases and J by 0 bases, with 23 bases left in between. This CDR3 has 20 residues. The chain's CDR3 is CASSTGQNINPLSGANVLTF. The CDR3 DNA reads TGTGCCAGCAGCACCGGACAGAATATAAACCCACTCTCTGGGGCCAACGTCCTGACTTTC.

The sample holds a few counts of this clonotype. J is TRBJ2-3 and V is TRBV12-3 or TRBV12-4; 10 nucleotides align to TRBD2. V lost 6 bases, J lost 10 bases, and 7 bases stayed unmatched. This CDR3 has 13 residues. For the CDR3, the DNA is TGTGCCAGCAGCCCGACCCTAGCGGGGGCGCAGTATTTT. Amino acids: CASSPTLAGAQYF.

This clonotype was detected a few times. The rearrangement joins TRBV3-1 to TRBJ2-2; D not resolved. The CDR3 contains 15 residues. CDR1 and CDR2 (germline): LGHDT, YNNKEL (reference sequence). V was cut by 4 bases and J by 0 bases, with 9 bases left in between. The CDR3 sequence is CASSLKVANTGELFF. Here the CDR3 DNA reads TGTGCCAGCAGCCTAAAGGTTGCGAACACCGGGGAGCTGTTTTTT. Variable domain in full (rest from reference TRBV3-1 and TRBJ2-2): DTAVSQTPKYLVTQMGNDKSIKCEQNLGHDTMYWYKQDSKKFLKIMFSYNNKELIINETVPNRFSPKSPDKAHLNLHINSLELGDSAVYFCASSLKVANTGELFFGEGSRLTVL.

At least ten counts were recorded for this clonotype. The V and J genes are TRBV29-1 and TRBJ1-2; 7 bases agree with TRBD1. The germline CDR1 and CDR2 sequences are SQVTM and ANQGSEA. This CDR3 has 14 residues. Trimming took 0 bases from V and 8 from J; bases not matched to a gene: 9. CDR3 amino acids: CSVEDRGGGWGYTF. In nucleotides, the CDR3 is TGCAGCGTTGAAGACCGAGGGGGCGGATGGGGCTACACCTTC.

The chain is built from TRBV20-1 and TRBJ2-3; no definite D call. Trimming took off 5 bases at V and 3 bases at J, with 12 bases between the two ends. CDR1 is DFQATT, CDR2 SNEGSKA, per germline (reference sequence). The CDR3 spans 13 residues. This CDR3 is CSAVRQLTDTQYF. The CDR3 DNA is TGCAGTGCTGTCCGGCAACTAACAGATACGCAGTATTTT.

The chain uses TRBV28 and TRBJ2-5, with 12 bases that match TRBD2. Germline V gene sequence: CDR1 MDHEN, CDR2 SYDVKM. The CDR3 is 18 amino acids. V gave up 4 bases and J gave up 0 bases; unmatched junction bases: 9. For the CDR3, the DNA is TGTGCCAGCAGTTCCACCTTAGGACTAGCGGGACACCAAGAGACCCAGTACTTC. Protein product: CASSSTLGLAGHQETQYF. The full variable domain, its missing parts supplied by reference TRBV28 and TRBJ2-5, is DVKVTQSSRYLVKRTGEKVFLECVQDMDHENMFWYRQDPGLGLRLIYFSYDVKMKEKGDIPEGYSVSREKKERFSLILESASTNQTSMYLCASSSTLGLAGHQETQYFGPGTRLLVL.

The chain uses TRBV20-1 and TRBJ1-3, with D possibly being TRBD1 (5 bases). The germline gives CDR1 DFQATT, CDR2 SNEGSKA (reference sequence). Trimming left V 1 base short and J 3 bases short, with 16 bases between. The CDR3 is 16 residues long. The CDR3 DNA reads as TGCAGTGCTAGAGCCGGGTTTACAGGCGGTGGAAACACCATATATTTT. Protein sequence: CSARAGFTGGGNTIYF.

The V and J genes are TRBV27 and TRBJ1-2, with D perhaps matching TRBD1 (5 bases). This CDR3 is 15 amino acids long. CDR1 MNHEY and CDR2 SMNVEV come from the germline V gene (reference sequence). Deletions cut 5 bases from V and 1 base from J, with 14 bases between. The CDR3 sequence: CASSLYGGINYGYTF. The CDR3 DNA sequence: TGTGCCAGCAGTCTTTATGGGGGAATTAACTATGGCTACACCTTC.